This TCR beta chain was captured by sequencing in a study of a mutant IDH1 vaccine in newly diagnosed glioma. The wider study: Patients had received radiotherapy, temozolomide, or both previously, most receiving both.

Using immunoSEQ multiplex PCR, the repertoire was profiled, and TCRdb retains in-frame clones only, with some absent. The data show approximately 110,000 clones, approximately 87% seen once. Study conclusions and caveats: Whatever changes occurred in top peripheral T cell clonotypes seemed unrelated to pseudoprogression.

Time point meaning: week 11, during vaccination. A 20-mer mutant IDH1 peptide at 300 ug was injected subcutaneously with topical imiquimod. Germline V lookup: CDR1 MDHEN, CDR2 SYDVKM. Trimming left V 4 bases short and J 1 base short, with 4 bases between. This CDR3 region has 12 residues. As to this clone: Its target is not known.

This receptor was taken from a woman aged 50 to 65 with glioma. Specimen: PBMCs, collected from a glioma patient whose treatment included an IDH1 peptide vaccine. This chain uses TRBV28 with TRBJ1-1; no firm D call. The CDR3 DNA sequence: TGTGCCAGCAGTTCTCCGAACACTGAAGCTTTCTTT. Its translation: CASSSPNTEAFF. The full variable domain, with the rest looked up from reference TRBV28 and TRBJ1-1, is DVKVTQSSRYLVKRTGEKVFLECVQDMDHENMFWYRQDPGLGLRLIYFSYDVKMKEKGDIPEGYSVSREKKERFSLILESASTNQTSMYLCASSSPNTEAFFGQGTRLTVV.